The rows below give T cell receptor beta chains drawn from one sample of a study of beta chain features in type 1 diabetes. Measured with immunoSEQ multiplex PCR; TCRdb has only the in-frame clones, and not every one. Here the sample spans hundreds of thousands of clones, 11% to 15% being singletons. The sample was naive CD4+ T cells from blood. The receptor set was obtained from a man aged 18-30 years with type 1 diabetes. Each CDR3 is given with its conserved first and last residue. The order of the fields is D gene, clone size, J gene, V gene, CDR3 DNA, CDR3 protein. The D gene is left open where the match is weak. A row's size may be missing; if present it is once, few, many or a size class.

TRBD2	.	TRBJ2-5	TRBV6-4	TGTGCCAGCAGTGAGGCATCTAGCGGCCAAGAGACCCAGTACTTC	CASSEASSGQETQYF
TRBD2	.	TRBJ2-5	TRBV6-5	TGTGCCAGCAGTGTGGGACTAGCGGGAGCGGCCCAGTACTTC	CASSVGLAGAAQYF
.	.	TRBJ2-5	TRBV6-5	TGTGCCAGCAGTTATGATGGGACACTATTAGTAGAGACCCAGTACTTC	CASSYDGTLLVETQYF
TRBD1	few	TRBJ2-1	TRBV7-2	TGTGCCAGCAGCTTCCACAGGGGGCGCGGGTTGGATGAGCAGTTCTTC	CASSFHRGRGLDEQFF
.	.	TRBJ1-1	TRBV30	TGTGCCTGGAGTGGCAGGGTGGCTGAAGCTTTCTTT	CAWSGRVAEAFF
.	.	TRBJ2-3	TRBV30	TGTGCTTTAAAGGGGGGCGGAGATACGCAGTATTTT	CALKGGGDTQYF
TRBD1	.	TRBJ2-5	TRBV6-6	TGTGCCAGCAGCAGGGGGCAAGAGACCCAGTACTTC	CASSRGQETQYF
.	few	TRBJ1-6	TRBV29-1	TGCAGCGTTAGGGAGCAGTCCAATTCACCCCTCCACTTT	CSVREQSNSPLHF
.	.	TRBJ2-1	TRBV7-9	TGTGCCAGCAGCTTAGGGAGAGGGAGCTCCTACAATGAGCAGTTCTTC	CASSLGRGSSYNEQFF
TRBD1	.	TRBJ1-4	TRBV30	TGTGCCTGGAGTCCCCTTCGCGGACAGGGAACTAATGAAAAACTGTTTTTT	CAWSPLRGQGTNEKLFF
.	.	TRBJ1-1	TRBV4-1	TGCGCCAGCAGCCACCCGCAGGCGGGGAGGTCTTTCTTT	CASSHPQAGRSFF
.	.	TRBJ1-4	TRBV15	TGTGCCACCATTAGGAGGGGTTTGGATGAAAAACTGTTTTTT	CATIRRGLDEKLFF
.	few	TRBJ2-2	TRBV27	TGTGCCAACGGGGCGGCAAGTACCGGGGAGCTGTTTTTT	CANGAASTGELFF
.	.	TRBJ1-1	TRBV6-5	TGTGCCAGCAGTTACAGGACGCACACTGAAGCTTTCTTT	CASSYRTHTEAFF
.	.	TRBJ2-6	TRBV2	TGTGCCAGCAGTGCAGTGTCAGGGGCCAACGTCCTGACTTTC	CASSAVSGANVLTF
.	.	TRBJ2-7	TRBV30	TGTGCCTGGAGTGCCCAATACGAGCAGTACTTC	CAWSAQYEQYF
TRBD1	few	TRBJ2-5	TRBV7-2	TGTGCCAGCAGCCGGGACAGGGGATTTCAAGAGACCCAGTACTTC	CASSRDRGFQETQYF
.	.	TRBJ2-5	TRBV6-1	TGTGCCAGCAGTGAGACAAGGGGCCAAGAGACCCAGTACTTC	CASSETRGQETQYF
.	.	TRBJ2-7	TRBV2	TGTGCCAGCAGTGAAGCTAAGCAGTACTTC	CASSEAKQYF
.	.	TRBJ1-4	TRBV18	TGTGCCAGCTCACCCCGCGGGACTTCGAATGAAAAACTGTTTTTT	CASSPRGTSNEKLFF
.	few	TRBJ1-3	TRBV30	TGTGCCTTAGAAGACAGGCGCTCTGGAAACACCATATATTTT	CALEDRRSGNTIYF
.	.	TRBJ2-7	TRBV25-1	TGTGCCAGCACGTTTTCGGGGACCTACGAGCAGTACTTC	CASTFSGTYEQYF
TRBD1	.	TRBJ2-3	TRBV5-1	TGCGCCAGCAGCTTGGGGGCCTACAGGGGCGATACGCAGTATTTT	CASSLGAYRGDTQYF
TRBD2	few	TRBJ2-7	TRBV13	TGTGCCAGCAGCTTAGTGACTAGCGGAACCTACGAGCAGTACTTC	CASSLVTSGTYEQYF
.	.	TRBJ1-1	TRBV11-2	TGTGCCAGCAGCTTAGAGGGAACCGCGGCTGAAGCTTTCTTT	CASSLEGTAAEAFF
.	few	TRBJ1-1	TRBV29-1	TGCAGCGTTGCTTTGAACACTGAAGCTTTCTTT	CSVALNTEAFF
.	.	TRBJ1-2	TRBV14	TGTGCCAGCAGCCAAGATTCCGGCTACACCTTC	CASSQDSGYTF
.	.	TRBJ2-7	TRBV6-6	TGTGCCAGCAGCCCGGACACCTACGAGCAGTACTTC	CASSPDTYEQYF
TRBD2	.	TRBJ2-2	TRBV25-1	TGTGCCAGCAGTGGAGGGAGCGGGAGGTATACCGGGGAGCTGTTTTTT	CASSGGSGRYTGELFF
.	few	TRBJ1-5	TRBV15	TGTGCCACCAGCAGGAATGGGGCCAATCAGCCCCAGCATTTT	CATSRNGANQPQHF
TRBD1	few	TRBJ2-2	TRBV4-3	TGCGCCAGCAACTCGAGGGACAGGGAGAGCGGGGAGCTGTTTTTT	CASNSRDRESGELFF
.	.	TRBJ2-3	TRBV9	TGTGCCAGCAGCGTAGACAGGGACACGCAGTATTTT	CASSVDRDTQYF
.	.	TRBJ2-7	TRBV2	TGTGCCAGCAGCACCACAGGTCGGGTGGTACAAACACCCTACGAGCAGTACTTC	CASSTTGRVVQTPYEQYF
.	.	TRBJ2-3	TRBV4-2	TGTGCCAGCAGCCCGGACGGTTTAAAGGCAGATACGCAGTATTTT	CASSPDGLKADTQYF
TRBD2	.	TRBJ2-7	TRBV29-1	TGCAGCGTTGAAGATCTTAGCGGGACCGCATACGAGCAGTACTTC	CSVEDLSGTAYEQYF
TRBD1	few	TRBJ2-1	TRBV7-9	TGTGCCAGCATGGATCGGACAGGGCAGTTCTTC	CASMDRTGQFF
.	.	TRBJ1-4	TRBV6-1	TGTGCCAGCAGTGTACTTACCGAGGGTGAAAAACTGTTTTTT	CASSVLTEGEKLFF
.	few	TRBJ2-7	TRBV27	TGTGCCAGCAGTTTATGGCAGGGTGACTCCTACGAGCAGTACTTC	CASSLWQGDSYEQYF
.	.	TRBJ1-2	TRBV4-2	TGTGCCAGCAGCGGCTCGGACAATGGCTACACCTTC	CASSGSDNGYTF
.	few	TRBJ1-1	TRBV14	TGTGCCAGCAGCCCGCGGGGGAACACTGAAGCTTTCTTT	CASSPRGNTEAFF
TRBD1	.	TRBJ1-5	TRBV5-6	TGTGCCAGCAGCTTGGAGGGGGCGGGGCAGCCCCAGCATTTT	CASSLEGAGQPQHF
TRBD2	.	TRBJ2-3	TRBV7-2	TGTGCCAGCAGCGTACTAGCGGGAGGGGCAGATACGCAGTATTTT	CASSVLAGGADTQYF
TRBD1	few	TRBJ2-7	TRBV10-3	TGTGCCATCAGTGAGGACAGGGTGAGCAACGAGCAGTACTTC	CAISEDRVSNEQYF
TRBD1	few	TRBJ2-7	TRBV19	TGTGCCAGTTCCCGGGACAGCCTCTCCTACGAGCAGTACTTC	CASSRDSLSYEQYF
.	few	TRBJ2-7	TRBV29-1	TGCAGCGGGGCCCGGGAACGAGGCTGGCAGTACTTC	CSGARERGWQYF
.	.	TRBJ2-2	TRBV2	TGTGCCAGCAGTGACAGGGGGAACACCGGGGAGCTGTTTTTT	CASSDRGNTGELFF
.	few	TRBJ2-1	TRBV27	TGTGCCAGCAGTTTAGCTTGGGGTGAGCAGTTCTTC	CASSLAWGEQFF
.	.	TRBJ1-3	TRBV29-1	TGCAGCGTTGCGGCGTCTGGAAACACCATATATTTT	CSVAASGNTIYF
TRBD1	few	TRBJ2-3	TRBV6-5	TGTGCCAGTCGGGGGACAGGGGGAGATACGCAGTATTTT	CASRGTGGDTQYF
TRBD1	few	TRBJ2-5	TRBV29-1	TGCAGCGTAACACCGGGACAGGGAAGAGAGACCCAGTACTTC	CSVTPGQGRETQYF
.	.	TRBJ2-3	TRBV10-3	TGTGCCATCAGTGAGCTAACAGGGCACAGCACAGATACGCAGTATTTT	CAISELTGHSTDTQYF
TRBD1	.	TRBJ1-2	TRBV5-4	TGTGCCAGCAGCCGGACAGGGGTGGAGGGCTACACCTTC	CASSRTGVEGYTF
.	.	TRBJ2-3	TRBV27	TGTGCCAGCAGTTTTCTGACTCCAGATACGCAGTATTTT	CASSFLTPDTQYF
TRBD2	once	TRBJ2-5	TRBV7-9	TGTGCCAGCAGCTTAGTTCTAGCGGGGGAGACCCAGTACTTC	CASSLVLAGETQYF
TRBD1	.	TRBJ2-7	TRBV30	TGTGCCTGGAGTACCCAGGGGGTCTACGAGCAGTACTTC	CAWSTQGVYEQYF
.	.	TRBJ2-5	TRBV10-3	TGTGCCATCAGTGAGTCTCGCACAGCTTCTCCGCAAGAGACCCAGTACTTC	CAISESRTASPQETQYF
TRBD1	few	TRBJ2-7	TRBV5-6	TGTGCCAGCAGCCGCCGGGACAGCTACGAGCAGTACTTC	CASSRRDSYEQYF
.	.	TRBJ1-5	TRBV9	TGTGCCAGCAGCACAACTCATAGCAATCAGCCCCAGCATTTT	CASSTTHSNQPQHF
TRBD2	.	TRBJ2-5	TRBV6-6	TGTGCCACCAGTAAGACTAGCGGGAGTCTGGAGACCCAGTACTTC	CATSKTSGSLETQYF